The 26 T cell receptor beta chains below all came from one sample that was sequenced in a study of T-cell reconstitution after alpha-beta-depleted transplantation in children. The authors prepared the TCRbeta library with unique molecular identifiers. TCRdb passed the PCR reads through MiXCR, listing each CDR3 protein once. The sample shows about 350,000 distinct CDR3 sequences, 13% of them seen only once. The sequenced sample was PBMCs, obtained from the stem cell graft. These receptors were obtained from a human donor who donated a stem cell graft to a child with Fanconi anemia.

This rearrangement joins TRBV18 to TRBJ1-1; no reliable D call. CDR3 length equals 15 residues. The germline V gene encodes CDR1 KGHSH and CDR2 LQKENI. V was clipped by 4 bases and J by 1 base, with 13 bases between them. CDR3 bases: TGTGCCAGCTCACTCCAACAGAACAAGAACACTGAAGCTTTCTTT. Translating gives CASSLQQNKNTEAFF.

This clonotype has a handful of counts. The chain recombines TRBV12-3 or TRBV12-4 with TRBJ2-2; unclear D gene. The CDR3 consists of 15 residues. V was clipped by 5 bases and J by 3 bases, with 13 bases between them. This chain's CDR3 is CASSDRPRDTGELFF. The CDR3 DNA reads as TGTGCCAGCAGTGATAGACCAAGGGACACCGGGGAGCTGTTTTTT.

This clonotype was counted ten times or more. The chain recombines TRBV29-1 with TRBJ2-2, with 7 bases fitting TRBD1. The CDR3 is 11 amino acids. Trimming took 7 bases from V and 6 from J; bases not matched to a gene: 2. Germline V gene data show CDR1 as SQVTM and CDR2 as ANQGSEA. CDR3 in amino acids: CSGGQAGELFF. DNA of the CDR3: TGCAGCGGTGGACAGGCCGGGGAGCTGTTTTTT.

The chain joins TRBV12-3 or TRBV12-4 to TRBJ2-4; D is perhaps TRBD2 (6 bases). CDR3 length equals 16 residues. V was pared by 5 bases and J by 6 bases, with 20 bases between. CDR3 residues: CASSPGGFGALNIQYF. DNA for the CDR3: TGTGCCAGCAGTCCTGGGGGGTTCGGGGCCCTAAACATTCAGTACTTC.

In its sample, this clonotype was seen many times. The chain recombines TRBV28 with TRBJ2-3, with 11 positions matching TRBD1. This CDR3 region has 14 residues. The germline CDR1 and CDR2 sequences are MDHEN and SYDVKM. V shed 8 bases, J shed 6 bases, and the junction held 7 bases outside the gene matches. This CDR3 reads CASAGQGAGDTQYF. CDR3 sequence (DNA): TGTGCCAGCGCCGGACAGGGGGCAGGGGATACGCAGTATTTT.

This clonotype was seen at least ten times. This sequence joins TRBV29-1 and TRBJ2-1; 9 bases agree with TRBD1. The junction had 15 bases not matched to a gene; V was cut back by 6 bases and J by 3 bases. This CDR3 is 17 amino acids long. CDR1 is SQVTM and CDR2 is ANQGSEA in the germline V gene. The CDR3 bases are TGCAGCGTAGCGCCCCGGACAGGGGTTAACAGCTACAATGAGCAGTTCTTC. Amino acids: CSVAPRTGVNSYNEQFF.

The J gene is TRBJ2-5, the V gene TRBV12-5, with a weak D call TRBD2 (5 bases). Germline V gene lookup returns CDR1 LGHNT and CDR2 FRNRAP. V lost 0 bases and J lost 5, with 7 bases in between. CDR3 length: 13 amino acids. The CDR3 sequence is CASGLVPGETQYF. The CDR3 bases are TGTGCTAGTGGTTTGGTACCGGGGGAGACCCAGTACTTC.

This clonotype was counted only a few times. The chain has TRBV2 and TRBJ2-2; D ambiguous. CDR3 length equals 12 residues. Trimming stripped 5 bases from V and 3 bases from J, with 4 bases between. Per the germline V gene, CDR1 is SNHLY and CDR2 is FYNNEI. This chain's CDR3 is CASSKYTGELFF. Here the CDR3 DNA reads TGTGCCAGCAGTAAATACACCGGGGAGCTGTTTTTT. The full variable domain, its missing parts supplied by reference TRBV2 and TRBJ2-2, is EPEVTQTPSHQVTQMGQEVILRCVPISNHLYFYWYRQILGQKVEFLVSFYNNEISEKSEIFDDQFSVERPDGSNFTLKIRSTKLEDSAMYFCASSKYTGELFFGEGSRLTVL.

In its sample, this clonotype was seen once. The junction does not match germline at one end; this may be a read error. The chain has TRBV28 and TRBJ1-2; D is ambiguous. CDR3 length: 15 amino acids. CDR1 and CDR2 from the germline V gene are MDHEN and SYDVKM. CDR3 amino acids: CSSSPSLPWGAGYTF. The CDR3 nucleotides read TGTTCCAGCAGTCCTTCCCTTCCTTGGGGTGCTGGCTACACCTTC.

The chain is built from TRBV7-2 and TRBJ2-5; no clear D gene. Germline V gives CDR1 SGHTA, CDR2 FQGNSA. The CDR3 totals 11 residues. V lost 4 bases to trimming and J lost 6 bases, with 6 bases between them. CDR3 sequence: CASSYYQTQYF. As DNA, the CDR3 is TGTGCCAGCAGCTATTATCAGACCCAGTACTTC.

Only a few counts were recorded for this clonotype. The genes are TRBV29-1 and TRBJ2-3; D remains ambiguous. V lost 6 bases and J lost 4, with 11 bases in between. The CDR3 length is 12 residues. CDR1 is SQVTM, CDR2 ANQGSEA, per germline. CDR3 sequence reads: CSVSWAPDTQYF. The CDR3 bases are TGCAGCGTATCCTGGGCCCCAGATACGCAGTATTTT.

This rearrangement joins TRBV30 to TRBJ2-7, with unresolved D. CDR1 is GTSNPN, CDR2 SVGIG, per germline (reference sequence). V lost 2 bases to trimming and J lost 2 bases, with 13 bases between them. CDR3 length equals 14 residues. In nucleotides, the CDR3 is TGTGCCTGGAGTTGGAGAGCTAAACCCTACGAGCAGTACTTC. It translates to CAWSWRAKPYEQYF.

V usage is TRBV12-3 or TRBV12-4 and J usage is TRBJ1-3; D unresolved. V was pared by 4 bases and J by 0 bases, with 7 bases between. This CDR3 has 14 residues. The CDR3 bases are TGTGCCAGCAGTTATGACACCTCTGGAAACACCATATATTTT. As protein: CASSYDTSGNTIYF.

The V call is TRBV2, the J call TRBJ1-4; the D is unclear. Trimming took off 5 bases at V and 2 bases at J, with 12 bases between the two ends. From germline, CDR1 is SNHLY and CDR2 FYNNEI. The CDR3 is 15 residues long. The CDR3 sequence: CASSLEVGTNEKLFF. The CDR3 DNA sequence: TGTGCCAGCAGTTTGGAAGTTGGCACTAATGAAAAACTGTTTTTT.

J is TRBJ2-5 and V is TRBV5-1; D not resolved. The CDR3 spans 14 residues. Looked up from germline, CDR1 is SGHRS and CDR2 is YFSETQ. The V and J ends lost 0 bases and 5 bases respectively, with 11 bases between them. The DNA of the CDR3 is TGCGCCAGCAGCTTGGTCGAGGCCGGGGAGACCCAGTACTTC. This codes for CASSLVEAGETQYF.

This clonotype was seen many times. V is TRBV29-1 and J is TRBJ2-7; a weak D match, TRBD1 (6 bases). Between the trimmed V and J ends, which lost 4 bases and 7 bases, there was a span of 26 bases. The CDR3 totals 16 residues. The germline CDR1 and CDR2 sequences are SQVTM and ANQGSEA. The CDR3 spells CSVVRTEGPTIGEQYF. The CDR3 DNA follows: TGCAGCGTTGTCAGGACAGAGGGGCCGACCATCGGGGAGCAGTACTTC.

This clonotype was observed a handful of times. The CDR3 reads CSARDGDKTYEQYV. The CDR3 nucleotides are TGCAGTGCTAGAGATGGGGACAAAACCTACGAGCAGTACGTC. V usage is TRBV20-1 and J usage is TRBJ2-7, with D possibly matching TRBD1 (6 bases). Trimming removed 0 bases from V and 2 bases from J, with 11 bases in between. Germline V gives CDR1 DFQATT, CDR2 SNEGSKA (reference sequence). The CDR3 is 14 amino acids.

This clonotype was counted a few times. The chain couples TRBV5-1 to TRBJ1-1; D is ambiguous. The V gene's germline CDR1 is SGHRS and CDR2 YFSETQ. The CDR3 consists of 14 residues. V was shortened by 4 bases and J by 5 bases, with 15 bases between the two germline ends. CDR3 sequence reads: CASSQSRSGTEAFF. CDR3 in DNA: TGCGCCAGCAGCCAGTCGCGGTCGGGGACTGAAGCTTTCTTT.

V usage is TRBV19 and J usage is TRBJ1-1; D perhaps matches TRBD1 (5 bases). V was trimmed by 8 bases and J by 6 bases, leaving 16 bases between them. CDR3 length: 13 amino acids. Germline V gene data show CDR1 as LNHDA and CDR2 as SQIVND (reference sequence). The CDR3 region is CASGQGEDSEAFF. CDR3 bases: TGTGCCAGTGGGCAGGGTGAGGATTCTGAAGCTTTCTTT. The entire variable domain, with the rest obtained from reference TRBV19 and TRBJ1-1, is as follows: DGGITQSPKYLFRKEGQNVTLSCEQNLNHDAMYWYRQDPGQGLRLIYYSQIVNDFQKGDIAEGYSVSREKKESFPLTVTSAQKNPTAFYLCASGQGEDSEAFFGQGTRLTVV.

This clonotype was observed many times. The chain links TRBV28 to TRBJ1-3; D not resolved. Trimming stripped 2 bases from V and 0 bases from J, with 8 bases between. This CDR3 comprises 15 residues. Germline values: CDR1 MDHEN, CDR2 SYDVKM. CDR3 amino acids: CASSLLKGSGNTIYF. CDR3 in DNA: TGTGCCAGCAGTTTACTAAAGGGCTCTGGAAACACCATATATTTT.

The J gene is TRBJ2-3, the V gene TRBV18, with D possibly being TRBD2 (6 bases). Trimming stripped 0 bases from V and 1 base from J, with 8 bases between. From germline, CDR1 is KGHSH and CDR2 LQKENI. The CDR3 is 15 amino acids. The CDR3 nucleotides read TGTGCCAGCTCACCACCGGCGGGGCGCACAGATACGCAGTATTTT. Protein product: CASSPPAGRTDTQYF.

This clonotype turned up a few times. The rearrangement joins TRBV24-1 to TRBJ2-5, with 8 bases matching TRBD2. Per germline, CDR1 KGHDR and CDR2 SFDVKD. J gave up 4 bases and V 3 bases, and 6 bases lay outside the gene matches. CDR3 size: 15 residues. DNA of the CDR3: TGTGCCACCAGTGATCCAAGCGGGGGAGGAGAGACCCAGTACTTC. Translation gives CATSDPSGGGETQYF.

This clonotype came up a few times. The CDR3 spells CASSFPDSEAFF. The DNA for the CDR3 is TGTGCCAGCAGTTTCCCGGACAGTGAAGCTTTCTTT. The chain combines TRBV6-2 or TRBV6-3 with TRBJ1-1; tentatively, D is TRBD1 (6 bases). V dropped 4 bases and J dropped 7 bases, with 10 bases sitting between them. Germline CDR1 reads MNHEY; CDR2 reads SVGEGT. There are 12 residues in the CDR3.

The genes are TRBV7-9 and TRBJ1-2; D is unclear. Germline V CDR1 and CDR2: SEHNR, FQNEAQ (reference sequence). CDR3 length: 13 residues. Trimming took off 4 bases at V and 4 bases at J, with 10 bases between the two ends. This chain's CDR3 is CASSSTSSYGYTF. The CDR3 DNA is TGTGCCAGCAGCTCAACTTCATCCTATGGCTACACCTTC.

This clonotype occurred many times. V is TRBV12-3 or TRBV12-4 and J is TRBJ1-1; D is uncertain. This CDR3 contains 15 residues. Trimming left V 6 bases short and J 1 base short, with 15 bases between. The CDR3 nucleotides read TGTGCCAGCAGCTTCAGCCCCCAACAGAACACTGAAGCTTTCTTT. This gives the protein CASSFSPQQNTEAFF.

The table lists this clonotype with a few counts. The chain joins TRBV7-2 to TRBJ1-3; D possibly corresponds to TRBD1 (6 bases). V was cut by 5 bases and J by 8 bases, with 13 bases left in between. The CDR3 loop spans 13 amino acids. CDR1 SGHTA and CDR2 FQGNSA come from the germline V gene. CDR3 sequence (DNA): TGTGCCAGCAGCCCACAGGGTCGGGACACCATATATTTT. It translates to CASSPQGRDTIYF.